This is a list of T cell receptor beta chains from one sample in a study of OX40 agonist ivuxolimab in advanced cancers. Produced via immunoSEQ multiplex PCR; TCRdb's table is partial and in-frame only. The sample comprises some 68,000 clones, 75% to 90% of which are singletons, and 4% rests with the top ten. Sequencing used CD4+ or CD8+ T cells sorted from blood, obtained in a trial of the OX40 agonist ivuxolimab. The receptors originated from an adult with an advanced solid tumor such as melanoma, head and neck, liver or kidney cancer. The CDR3 runs from the conserved cysteine through the conserved F or W. A D gene is named only where the DNA matches it firmly. A clone size is listed for some rows: how often the clone was seen (once, few, many), or a class if it is expanded.

clone size: NA; D gene: TRBD2; J gene: TRBJ2-1; V gene: TRBV19; CDR3 protein: CASSPGTSGRASYYNEQFF; CDR3 DNA: TGTGCCAGTAGTCCGGGGACTAGCGGGAGAGCCTCTTACTACAATGAGCAGTTCTTC
clone size: NA; D gene: NA; J gene: TRBJ2-7; V gene: TRBV28; CDR3 protein: CASSPPRVHYEQYF; CDR3 DNA: TGTGCCAGCAGCCCCCCCCGGGTTCACTACGAGCAGTACTTC
clone size: NA; D gene: NA; J gene: TRBJ2-7; V gene: TRBV29-1; CDR3 protein: CSTRDGESSYEQYF; CDR3 DNA: TGCAGCACGCGGGACGGTGAGAGCTCCTACGAGCAGTACTTC
clone size: NA; D gene: NA; J gene: TRBJ1-4; V gene: TRBV4-1; CDR3 protein: CASSGPLYEKLFF; CDR3 DNA: TGCGCCAGCAGCGGACCCCTTTACGAAAAACTGTTTTTT
clone size: few; D gene: TRBD1; J gene: TRBJ1-1; V gene: TRBV2; CDR3 protein: CASLRQGVNTEAFF; CDR3 DNA: TGTGCCAGCCTGCGACAGGGGGTCAACACTGAAGCTTTCTTT
clone size: NA; D gene: TRBD1; J gene: TRBJ2-5; V gene: TRBV12-5; CDR3 protein: CASSPQGQETQYF; CDR3 DNA: TGTGCTAGTAGCCCACAGGGGCAAGAGACCCAGTACTTC
clone size: once; D gene: TRBD1; J gene: TRBJ1-4; V gene: TRBV5-6; CDR3 protein: CASRSRTGGITTNEKLFF; CDR3 DNA: TGTGCCAGCAGAAGCCGGACAGGCGGAATTACAACTAATGAAAAACTGTTTTTT
clone size: NA; D gene: NA; J gene: TRBJ2-7; V gene: TRBV6-1; CDR3 protein: CASSDGGAMNEQYF; CDR3 DNA: TGTGCCAGCAGTGATGGGGGGGCGATGAACGAGCAGTACTTC
clone size: NA; D gene: NA; J gene: TRBJ2-2; V gene: TRBV27; CDR3 protein: CASSFEGGINTGELFF; CDR3 DNA: TGTGCCAGCAGTTTTGAAGGCGGGATTAACACCGGGGAGCTGTTTTTT
clone size: NA; D gene: NA; J gene: TRBJ2-7; V gene: TRBV30; CDR3 protein: CAWSVVGGSGYEQYF; CDR3 DNA: TGTGCCTGGAGTGTGGTAGGGGGATCTGGATACGAGCAGTACTTC
clone size: NA; D gene: NA; J gene: TRBJ2-7; V gene: TRBV7-6; CDR3 protein: CASSAGQNYEQYF; CDR3 DNA: TGTGCCAGCAGCGCGGGACAAAACTACGAGCAGTACTTC
clone size: NA; D gene: NA; J gene: TRBJ1-2; V gene: TRBV27; CDR3 protein: CASSQGQPNYGYTF; CDR3 DNA: TGTGCCAGCAGTCAGGGGCAGCCTAACTATGGCTACACCTTC
clone size: NA; D gene: NA; J gene: TRBJ2-5; V gene: TRBV5-6; CDR3 protein: CASSRWETQYF; CDR3 DNA: TGTGCCAGCAGCCGATGGGAGACCCAGTACTTC
clone size: NA; D gene: TRBD2; J gene: TRBJ2-1; V gene: TRBV5-1; CDR3 protein: CASRLTSGSSWGLDEQFF; CDR3 DNA: TGCGCCAGCAGATTGACTAGCGGGAGTAGTTGGGGTCTCGATGAGCAGTTCTTC
clone size: NA; D gene: TRBD1; J gene: TRBJ2-1; V gene: TRBV25-1; CDR3 protein: CASSRQGFKFF; CDR3 DNA: TGTGCCAGCAGCCGACAGGGGTTCAAGTTCTTC
clone size: NA; D gene: NA; J gene: TRBJ2-7; V gene: TRBV2; CDR3 protein: CASSVSGDPSYEQYF; CDR3 DNA: TGTGCCAGCAGTGTTTCAGGGGACCCCTCCTACGAGCAGTACTTC